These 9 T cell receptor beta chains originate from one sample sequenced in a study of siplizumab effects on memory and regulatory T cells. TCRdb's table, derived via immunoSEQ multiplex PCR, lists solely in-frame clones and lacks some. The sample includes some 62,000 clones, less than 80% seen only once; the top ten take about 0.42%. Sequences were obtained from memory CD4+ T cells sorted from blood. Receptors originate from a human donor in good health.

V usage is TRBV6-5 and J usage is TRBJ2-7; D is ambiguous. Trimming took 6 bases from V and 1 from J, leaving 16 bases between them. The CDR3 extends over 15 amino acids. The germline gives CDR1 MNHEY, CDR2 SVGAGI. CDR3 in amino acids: CASSLQYSTSYEQYF. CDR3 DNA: TGTGCCAGCAGCTTACAATATTCAACGTCCTACGAGCAGTACTTC.

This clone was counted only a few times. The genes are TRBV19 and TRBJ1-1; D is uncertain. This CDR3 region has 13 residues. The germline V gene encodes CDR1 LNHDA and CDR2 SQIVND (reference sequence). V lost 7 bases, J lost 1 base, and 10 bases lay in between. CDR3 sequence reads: CASIWGGNTEAFF. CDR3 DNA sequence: TGTGCCAGTATCTGGGGAGGGAACACTGAAGCTTTCTTT.

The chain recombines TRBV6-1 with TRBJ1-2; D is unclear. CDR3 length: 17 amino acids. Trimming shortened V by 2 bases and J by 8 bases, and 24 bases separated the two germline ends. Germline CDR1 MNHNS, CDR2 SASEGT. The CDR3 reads CASSEILGSAPAKGYTF. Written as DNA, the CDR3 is TGTGCCAGCAGTGAAATTTTGGGTTCCGCCCCGGCGAAGGGCTACACCTTC.

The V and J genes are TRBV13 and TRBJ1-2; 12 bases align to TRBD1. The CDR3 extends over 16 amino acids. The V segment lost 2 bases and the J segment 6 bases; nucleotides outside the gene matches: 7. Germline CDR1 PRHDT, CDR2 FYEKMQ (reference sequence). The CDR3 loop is CASSLTSGTGGHGYTF. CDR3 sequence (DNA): TGTGCCAGCAGCTTAACCTCCGGGACAGGGGGCCATGGCTACACCTTC.

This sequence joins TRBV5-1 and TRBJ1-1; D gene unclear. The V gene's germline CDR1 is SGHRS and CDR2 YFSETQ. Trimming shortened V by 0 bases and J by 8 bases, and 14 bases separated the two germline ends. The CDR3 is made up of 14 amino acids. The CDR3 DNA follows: TGCGCCAGCAGCTTGGGGGTTATCGGACCCGAAGCTTTCTTT. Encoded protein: CASSLGVIGPEAFF. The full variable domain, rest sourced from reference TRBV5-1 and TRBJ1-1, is KAGVTQTPRYLIKTRGQQVTLSCSPISGHRSVSWYQQTPGQGLQFLFEYFSETQRNKGNFPGRFSGRQFSNSRSEMNVSTLELGDSALYLCASSLGVIGPEAFFGQGTRLTVV.

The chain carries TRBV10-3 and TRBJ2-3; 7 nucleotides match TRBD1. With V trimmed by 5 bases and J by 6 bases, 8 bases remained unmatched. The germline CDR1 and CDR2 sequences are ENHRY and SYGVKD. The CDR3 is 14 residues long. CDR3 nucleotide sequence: TGTGCCATCAGTCAGAAGGGGGCCGGGGATACGCAGTATTTT. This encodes CAISQKGAGDTQYF.

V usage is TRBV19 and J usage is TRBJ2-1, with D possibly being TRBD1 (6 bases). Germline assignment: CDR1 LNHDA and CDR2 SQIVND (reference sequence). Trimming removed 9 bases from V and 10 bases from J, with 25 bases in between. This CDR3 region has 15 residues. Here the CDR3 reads CASGEQGSGSGEQFF. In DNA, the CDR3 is TGTGCCAGCGGGGAACAGGGATCAGGTTCGGGGGAGCAGTTCTTC.

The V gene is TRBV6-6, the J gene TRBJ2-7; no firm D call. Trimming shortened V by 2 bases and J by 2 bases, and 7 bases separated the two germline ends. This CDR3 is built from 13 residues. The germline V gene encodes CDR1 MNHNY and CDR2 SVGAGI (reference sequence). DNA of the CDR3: TGTGCCAGCAGTTACCAGGATACCTACGAGCAGTACTTC. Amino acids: CASSYQDTYEQYF.

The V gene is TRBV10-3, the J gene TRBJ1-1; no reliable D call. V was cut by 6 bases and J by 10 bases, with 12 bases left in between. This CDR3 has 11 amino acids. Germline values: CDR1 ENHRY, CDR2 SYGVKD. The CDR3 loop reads CAISNREGAFF. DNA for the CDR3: TGTGCCATCAGCAACAGAGAGGGAGCTTTCTTT.